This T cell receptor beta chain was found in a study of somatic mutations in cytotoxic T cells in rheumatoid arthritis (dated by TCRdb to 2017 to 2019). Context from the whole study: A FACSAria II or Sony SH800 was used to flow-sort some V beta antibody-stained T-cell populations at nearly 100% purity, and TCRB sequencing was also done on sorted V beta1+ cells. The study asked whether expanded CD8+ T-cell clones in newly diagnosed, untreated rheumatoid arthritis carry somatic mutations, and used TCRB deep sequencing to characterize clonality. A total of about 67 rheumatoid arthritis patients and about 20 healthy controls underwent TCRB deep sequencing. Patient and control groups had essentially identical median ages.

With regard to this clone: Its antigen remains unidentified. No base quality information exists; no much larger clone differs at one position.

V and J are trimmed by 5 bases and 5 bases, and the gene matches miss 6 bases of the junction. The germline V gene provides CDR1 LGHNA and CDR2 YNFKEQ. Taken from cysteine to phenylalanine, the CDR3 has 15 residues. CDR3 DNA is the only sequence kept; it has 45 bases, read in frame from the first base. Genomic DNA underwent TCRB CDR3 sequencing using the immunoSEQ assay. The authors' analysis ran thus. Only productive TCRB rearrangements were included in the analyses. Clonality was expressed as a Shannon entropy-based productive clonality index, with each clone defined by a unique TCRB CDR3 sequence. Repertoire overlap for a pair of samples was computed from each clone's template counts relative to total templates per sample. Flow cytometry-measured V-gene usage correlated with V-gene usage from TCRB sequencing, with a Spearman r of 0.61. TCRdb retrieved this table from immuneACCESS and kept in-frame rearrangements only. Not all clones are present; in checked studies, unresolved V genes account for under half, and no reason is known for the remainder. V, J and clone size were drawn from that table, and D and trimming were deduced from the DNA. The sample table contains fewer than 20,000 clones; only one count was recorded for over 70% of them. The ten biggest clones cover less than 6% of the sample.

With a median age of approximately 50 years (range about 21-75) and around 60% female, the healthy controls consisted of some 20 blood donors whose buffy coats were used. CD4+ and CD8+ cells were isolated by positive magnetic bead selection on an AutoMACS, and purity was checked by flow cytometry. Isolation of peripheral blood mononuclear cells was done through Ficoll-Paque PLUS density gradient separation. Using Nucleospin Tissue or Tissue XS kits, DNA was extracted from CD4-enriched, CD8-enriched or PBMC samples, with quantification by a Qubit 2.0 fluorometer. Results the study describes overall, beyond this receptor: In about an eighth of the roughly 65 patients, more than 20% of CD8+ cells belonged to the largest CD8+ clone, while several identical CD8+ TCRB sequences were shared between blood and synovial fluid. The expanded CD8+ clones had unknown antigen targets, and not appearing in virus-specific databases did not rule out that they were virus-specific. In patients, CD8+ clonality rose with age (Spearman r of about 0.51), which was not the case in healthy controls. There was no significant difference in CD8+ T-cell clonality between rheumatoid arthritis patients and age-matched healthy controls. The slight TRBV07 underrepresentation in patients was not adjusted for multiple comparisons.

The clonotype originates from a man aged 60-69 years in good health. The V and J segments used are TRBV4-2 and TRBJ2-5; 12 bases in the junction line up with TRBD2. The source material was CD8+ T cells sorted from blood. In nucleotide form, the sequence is TGTGCCAGCAGCAAAACTAGCGGGGGGCTTGAGACCCAGTACTTC. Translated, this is CASSKTSGGLETQYF.